Sequencing of this T cell receptor (beta chain) was carried out in a study of shared clonotypes between healthy human individuals. Turning to the study itself: Each donor's CD8 memory used one plate, CD8 naive two, each CD4 subset three.

As to this clone: What it binds is unknown.

Whole-study findings and limits: Apart from blood, nothing was sampled; tissue repertoires likely differ. The genetic and exposure-history diversity represented was limited by few donors.

This CDR3 has 16 residues. Germline values: CDR1 SGHRS, CDR2 YFSETQ. Germline trimming cut 0 bases from V and 5 bases from J; bases unmatched to any gene: 5. The assay was immunoSEQ multiplex PCR, and TCRdb's table has in-frame clones only and misses some. The sample comprises fewer than 1.8 million clones, approximately 98.5% of which are singletons, and about 0.4% rests with the top ten. The chain is built from TRBV5-1 and TRBJ2-1; 10 bases agree with TRBD2. This receptor was identified in a man aged 25 to 40 in good health. The sequenced material came from naive CD4+ T cells sorted from blood. Regarding subset: CD45RA+ positively selected. The CDR3 loop reads CASSLETSGVDNEQFF. The CDR3 DNA sequence: TGCGCCAGCAGCTTGGAAACTAGCGGGGTCGACAATGAGCAGTTCTTC.